The entry below gives a single T cell receptor (beta chain) sequence along with its context. The record originates from a study of blood T cell repertoires in COVID-19. In the original workflow: Scientists estimated how many nucleated cells there were by amplifying reference gene primers. Assay: immunoSEQ multiplex PCR; the TCRdb copy retains only in-frame clones and omits some. V, J and clone size derive from that table, while D and trimming were established from the DNA sequence. The profile shows around 140,000 clones, about 90% of them singletons. Per the germline V gene, CDR1 is WSHSY and CDR2 is SAAADI. V dropped 7 bases and J dropped 1 base, with 13 bases sitting between them. This CDR3 region has 14 residues.

The TCR was taken from a woman aged 45-65 years with acute or convalescent COVID-19. Material for sequencing was peripheral blood. The rearrangement uses TRBV10-2 and TRBJ2-5; tentative D call: TRBD2 (6 bases). The CDR3 bases are TGCGCCAGCAAGCGGGCCTTTGGCCAAGAGACCCAGTACTTC. Residues: CASKRAFGQETQYF.